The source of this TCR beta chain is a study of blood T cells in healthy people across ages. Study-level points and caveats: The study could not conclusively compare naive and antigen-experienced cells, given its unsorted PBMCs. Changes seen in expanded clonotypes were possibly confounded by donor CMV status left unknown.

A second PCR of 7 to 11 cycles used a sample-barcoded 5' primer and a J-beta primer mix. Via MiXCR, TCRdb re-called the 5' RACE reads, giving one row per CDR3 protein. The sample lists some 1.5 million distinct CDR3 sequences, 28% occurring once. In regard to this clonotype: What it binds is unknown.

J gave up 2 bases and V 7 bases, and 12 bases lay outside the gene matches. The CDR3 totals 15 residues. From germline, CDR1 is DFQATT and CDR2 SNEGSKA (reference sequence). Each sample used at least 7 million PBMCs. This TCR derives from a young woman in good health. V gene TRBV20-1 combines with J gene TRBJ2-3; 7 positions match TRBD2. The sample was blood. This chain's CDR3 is CSGTPTSSNTDTQYF. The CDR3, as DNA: TGCAGTGGCACACCGACTAGCAGCAACACAGATACGCAGTATTTT.